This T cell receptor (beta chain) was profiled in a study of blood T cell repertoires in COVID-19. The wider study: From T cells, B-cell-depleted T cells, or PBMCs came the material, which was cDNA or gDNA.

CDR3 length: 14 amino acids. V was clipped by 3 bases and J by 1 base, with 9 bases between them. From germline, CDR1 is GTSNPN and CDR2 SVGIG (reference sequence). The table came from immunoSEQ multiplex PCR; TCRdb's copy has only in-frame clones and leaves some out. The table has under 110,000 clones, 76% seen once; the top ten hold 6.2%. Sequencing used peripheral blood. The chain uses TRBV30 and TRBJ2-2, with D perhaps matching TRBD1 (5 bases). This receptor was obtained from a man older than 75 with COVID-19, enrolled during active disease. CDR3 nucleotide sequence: TGTGCCTGGAGAGTTCAGGGGAACACCGGGGAGCTGTTTTTT. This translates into CAWRVQGNTGELFF. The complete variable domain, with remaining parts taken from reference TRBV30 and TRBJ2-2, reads SQTIHQWPATLVQPVGSPLSLECTVEGTSNPNLYWYRQAAGRGLQLLFYSVGIGQISSEVPQNLSASRPQDRQFILSSKKLLLSDSGFYLCAWRVQGNTGELFFGEGSRLTVL.